The clone carrying this TCR beta chain was picked up many times. The CDR3 extends over 18 amino acids. Germline trimming cut 4 bases from V and 0 bases from J; bases unmatched to any gene: 10. Germline V gives CDR1 SGHRS, CDR2 YFSETQ. PCR amplification relied on 60 Vbeta primers (plus 13 Jbeta primers). TCRdb keeps only in-frame clones here, not all; method: immunoSEQ multiplex PCR. The sample holds 140,000 to 150,000 clones, around 80% seen once. The entry originates in a study of cytomegalovirus exposure and HLA in healthy donors. This TCR derives from a woman aged 40 to 50 in good health and CMV-seropositive. The J gene is TRBJ2-6, the V gene TRBV5-1, with 7 bases fitting TRBD1. The sequenced sample was PBMCs. The CDR3 DNA reads as TGCGCCAGCAGCCAGTCCGGGACAGTGACCTCTGGGGCCAACGTCCTGACTTTC. This sequence encodes CASSQSGTVTSGANVLTF.